The 4 T cell receptor beta chains in this list originate from one sample, sequenced in a study of blood T cell repertoires in COVID-19. Clones were read by immunoSEQ multiplex PCR, and TCRdb kept only the in-frame ones, dropping some. The table lists about 220,000 clones, 82% of them singletons, with about 3.8% in the top ten. Sequencing was done on a sample of peripheral blood. The receptors stem from a woman of 80 years or more with acute or convalescent COVID-19.

This rearrangement joins TRBV27 to TRBJ1-1; D uncertain. The CDR3 runs to 15 residues. From germline, CDR1 is MNHEY and CDR2 SMNVEV (reference sequence). Trimming cost V 5 bases and J 0 bases, with 13 bases left between them. The CDR3 nucleotides read TGTGCCAGCAGTCCGGGGAGCCGAATGAACACTGAAGCTTTCTTT. Translating gives CASSPGSRMNTEAFF.

At least ten counts were recorded for this clone. The chain is built from TRBV3-1 (or the pseudogene TRBV3-2) and TRBJ2-7; TRBD1 aligns across 10 bases. This CDR3 is built from 16 residues. CDR1 LGHDT and CDR2 YNNKEL come from the germline V gene (reference sequence). With V trimmed by 1 base and J by 2 bases, 5 bases remained unmatched. The CDR3 loop is CASSQATGGKTYEQYF. The CDR3 nucleotides read TGTGCCAGCAGCCAAGCGACAGGGGGCAAGACCTACGAGCAGTACTTC.

This chain links TRBV5-6 with TRBJ2-3, with D possibly matching TRBD1 (6 bases). There are 16 residues in the CDR3. Germline V gene lookup returns CDR1 SGHDT and CDR2 YYEEEE. Between the trimmed V and J ends, which lost 1 base and 7 bases, there was a span of 19 bases. The CDR3 DNA sequence: TGTGCCAGCAGCTTGACTGGGGCAGGGGTGGGTAATACGCAGTATTTT. Amino acids: CASSLTGAGVGNTQYF.

J is TRBJ1-2 and V is TRBV6-5, with D tentatively TRBD1 (5 bases). V was clipped by 5 bases and J by 4 bases, with 11 bases between them. The CDR3 has 13 residues. In germline, CDR1 is MNHEY, CDR2 SVGAGI. The chain's CDR3 is CASSTGHPYGYTF. CDR3 nucleotide sequence: TGTGCCAGCAGTACCGGACACCCCTATGGCTACACCTTC.